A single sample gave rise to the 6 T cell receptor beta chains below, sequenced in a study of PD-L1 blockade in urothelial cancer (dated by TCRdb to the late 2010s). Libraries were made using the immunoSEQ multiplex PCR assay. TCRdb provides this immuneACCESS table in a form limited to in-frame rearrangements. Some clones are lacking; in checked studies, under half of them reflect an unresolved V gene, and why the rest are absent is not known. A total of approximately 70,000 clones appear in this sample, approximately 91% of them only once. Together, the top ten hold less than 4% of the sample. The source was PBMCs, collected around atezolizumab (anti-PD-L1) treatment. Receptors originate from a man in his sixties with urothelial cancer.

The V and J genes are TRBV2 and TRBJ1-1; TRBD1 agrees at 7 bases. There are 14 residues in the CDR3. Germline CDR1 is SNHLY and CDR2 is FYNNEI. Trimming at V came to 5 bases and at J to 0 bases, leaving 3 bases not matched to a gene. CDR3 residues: CASSRQGMNTEAFF. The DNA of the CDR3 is TGTGCCAGCAGTCGACAGGGCATGAACACTGAAGCTTTCTTT.

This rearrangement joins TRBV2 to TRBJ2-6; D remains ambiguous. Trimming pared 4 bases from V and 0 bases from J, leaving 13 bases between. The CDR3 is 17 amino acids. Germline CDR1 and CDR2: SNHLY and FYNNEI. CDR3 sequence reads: CASSGWFSLSGANVLTF. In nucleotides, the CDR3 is TGTGCCAGCAGTGGGTGGTTTTCACTCTCTGGGGCCAACGTCCTGACTTTC.

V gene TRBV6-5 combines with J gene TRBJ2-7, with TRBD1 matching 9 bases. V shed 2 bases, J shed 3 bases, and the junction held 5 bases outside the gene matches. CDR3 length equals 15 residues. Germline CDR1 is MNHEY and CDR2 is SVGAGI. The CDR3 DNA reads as TGTGCCAGCAGTTACCCACGACAGGGGGTCTACGAGCAGTACTTC. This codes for CASSYPRQGVYEQYF.

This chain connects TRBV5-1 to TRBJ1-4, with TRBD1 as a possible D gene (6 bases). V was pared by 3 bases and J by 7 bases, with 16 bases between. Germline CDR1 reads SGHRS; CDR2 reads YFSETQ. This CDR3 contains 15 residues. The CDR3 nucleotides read TGCGCCAGCAGCTGGTTACAGGGTGGTGGTGAAAAACTGTTTTTT. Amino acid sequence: CASSWLQGGGEKLFF. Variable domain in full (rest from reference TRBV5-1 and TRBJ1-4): KAGVTQTPRYLIKTRGQQVTLSCSPISGHRSVSWYQQTPGQGLQFLFEYFSETQRNKGNFPGRFSGRQFSNSRSEMNVSTLELGDSALYLCASSWLQGGGEKLFFGSGTQLSVL.

CDR3: CSVEGDRGPYEQYF. CDR3 bases: TGCAGCGTTGAGGGGGACAGGGGCCCCTACGAGCAGTACTTC. The chain couples TRBV29-1 to TRBJ2-7; TRBD1 matches at 10 bases. Germline trimming cut 3 bases from V and 2 bases from J; bases unmatched to any gene: 4. The CDR3 runs to 14 residues. Germline V gene sequence: CDR1 SQVTM, CDR2 ANQGSEA.

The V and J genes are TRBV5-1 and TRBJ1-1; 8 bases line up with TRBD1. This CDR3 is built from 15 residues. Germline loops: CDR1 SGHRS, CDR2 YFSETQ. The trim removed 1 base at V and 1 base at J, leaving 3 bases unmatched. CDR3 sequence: CASSLSGGRNTEAFF. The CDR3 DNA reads TGCGCCAGCAGCTTGTCAGGGGGCAGGAACACTGAAGCTTTCTTT.